The 5 T cell receptor beta chains given below trace back to one sample, sequenced in a study of neurological immune-mediated disorders (dated by TCRdb to about 2019). Receptor amplification or capture employed 5' RACE. The instrument given in TCRdb is Illumina HiSeq 2500. Starting from the raw public reads, TCRdb applied fastp trimming at Q25, assembled clones with MiXCR and retained in-frame beta chains. Under each unique CDR3 protein, matching rows form one entry showing the most common genes and DNA. Counted in this sample were 25,000 to 35,000 distinct CDR3 sequences; around 4.5% of them appeared once. In total, the top ten clones hold 20% to 25% of the sample. Sequences were obtained from PBMCs. The receptors come from a young man in good health.

This clonotype has at least ten counts. The chain combines TRBV9 with TRBJ2-2; the D is unclear. The CDR3 sequence is 14 residues long. Germline CDR1 reads SGDLS; CDR2 reads YYNGEE. V shed 0 bases and J shed 6 bases, with 9 bases lying between them. DNA of the CDR3: TGTGCCAGCAGCGTAGGAACGCTCGCCGGGGAGCTGTTTTTT. Translation: CASSVGTLAGELFF.

There are many counts of this clonotype. J is TRBJ2-7 and V is TRBV21-1; the table assigns TRBD1, which was not confirmed against the DNA. TRBV21-1 is tagged as a pseudogene. This CDR3 contains 16 residues. This chain's CDR3 is CASNHGTGNLVYEQYF. CDR3 DNA sequence: TGTGCCAGCAACCACGGGACAGGGAATCTGGTCTACGAGCAGTACTTC.

This clonotype was observed many times. This rearrangement joins TRBV9 to TRBJ1-5; D remains ambiguous. This CDR3 spans 14 amino acids. Germline loops: CDR1 SGDLS, CDR2 YYNGEE. V was cut by 0 bases and J by 4 bases, with 8 bases left in between. The CDR3 coding sequence is TGTGCCAGCAGCGTAGGGTTCTTGAATCAGCCCCAGCATTTT. Translation gives CASSVGFLNQPQHF.

This clonotype was found many times. The chain combines TRBV5-1 with TRBJ1-1; D might be TRBD1 (5 bases). The CDR3 consists of 13 residues. The germline CDR1 and CDR2 sequences are SGHRS and YFSETQ. V shed 5 bases and J shed 4 bases, with 12 bases lying between them. This CDR3 is CASSTGSGTEAFF. Here the CDR3 DNA reads TGCGCCAGCAGTACAGGTTCAGGCACTGAAGCTTTCTTT.

This clonotype appeared many times. This chain joins TRBV27 and TRBJ1-4; tentatively, D is TRBD1 (5 bases). The CDR3 extends over 16 amino acids. V lost 4 bases to trimming and J lost 0 bases, with 12 bases between them. Looked up from germline, CDR1 is MNHEY and CDR2 is SMNVEV (reference sequence). Here the CDR3 DNA reads TGTGCCAGCAGTTCAACCGGGACCGCAACTAATGAAAAACTGTTTTTT. It is translated as CASSSTGTATNEKLFF. Full variable domain (outside the CDR3, taken from reference TRBV27 and TRBJ1-4): EAQVTQNPRYLITVTGKKLTVTCSQNMNHEYMSWYRQDPGLGLRQIYYSMNVEVTDKGDVPEGYKVSRKEKRNFPLILESPSPNQTSLYFCASSSTGTATNEKLFFGSGTQLSVL.